The present T cell receptor beta chain was sequenced within a study of identical twins. This CDR3 has 15 amino acids. V dropped 6 bases and J dropped 8; count of bases not matched to a gene: 13. TCRdb redid the calling of the 5' RACE reads with MiXCR, one entry per CDR3 protein. Among a few hundred thousand distinct CDR3 sequences listed, approximately 8.8% were seen once. Overall study results and limits: Abundant beta clonotypes from cord blood had fewer insertions, unlike memory repertoires, which showed none.

Concerning this clonotype: Antigen: not known.

The rearrangement links TRBV12-3 or TRBV12-4 to TRBJ2-1; TRBD2 agrees at 7 bases. The clonotype comes from a woman aged 50 to 65 in good health. Sequencing input: naive T cells sorted from blood. CDR3 in DNA: TGTGCCAGCAGCCCAACTAGCGCCTATACGGATGAGCAGTTCTTC. Translation: CASSPTSAYTDEQFF.